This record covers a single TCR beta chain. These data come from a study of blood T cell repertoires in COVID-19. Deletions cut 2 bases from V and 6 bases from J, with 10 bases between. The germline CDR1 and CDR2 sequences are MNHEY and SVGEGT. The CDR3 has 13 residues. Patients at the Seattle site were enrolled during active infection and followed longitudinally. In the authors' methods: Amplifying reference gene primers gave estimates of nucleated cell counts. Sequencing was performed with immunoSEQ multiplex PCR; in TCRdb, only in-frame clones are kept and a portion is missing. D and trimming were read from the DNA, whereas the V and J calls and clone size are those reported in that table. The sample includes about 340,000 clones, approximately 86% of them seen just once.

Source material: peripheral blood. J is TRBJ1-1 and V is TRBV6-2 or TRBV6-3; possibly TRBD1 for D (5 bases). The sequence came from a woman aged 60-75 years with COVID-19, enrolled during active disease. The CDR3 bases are TGTGCCAGCAGTTACACCAGGGCGGCTGAAGCTTTCTTT. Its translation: CASSYTRAAEAFF.